Shown below are 4 T cell receptor beta chains from a single sample sequenced in a study of OX40 agonist ivuxolimab in advanced cancers. The data were produced by immunoSEQ multiplex PCR, yet TCRdb's version contains in-frame clones alone and is incomplete. The repertoire includes some 83,000 clones, about 86% of them detected once, and 6.5% sits in the top ten. The specimen comprised CD4+ or CD8+ T cells sorted from blood, sampled in a trial of the OX40 agonist ivuxolimab. The receptors shown here come from an adult with an advanced solid tumor such as melanoma, head and neck, liver or kidney cancer.

This clone was seen only a few times. V and J are TRBV5-1 and TRBJ2-2, with D unclear. The CDR3 covers 15 residues. CDR1 is SGHRS, CDR2 YFSETQ, per germline. V lost 4 bases, J lost 5 bases, and 15 bases lay in between. CDR3 sequence reads: CASSPQLFSTGELFF. CDR3 nucleotides: TGCGCCAGCAGCCCACAATTATTCTCGACCGGGGAGCTGTTTTTT.

V and J are TRBV27 and TRBJ1-1; D perhaps matches TRBD1 (5 bases). In germline, CDR1 is MNHEY, CDR2 SMNVEV (reference sequence). This CDR3 has 15 residues. V gave up 5 bases and J gave up 2 bases, with 15 bases separating them. The CDR3 sequence: CASSDLGHLNTEAFF. The CDR3 DNA reads TGTGCCAGCAGTGACCTAGGACATTTAAACACTGAAGCTTTCTTT.

This clone was detected once. This chain joins TRBV5-1 and TRBJ2-1; D is uncertain. Looked up from germline, CDR1 is SGHRS and CDR2 is YFSETQ. The germline V and J ends were trimmed by 1 base and 7 bases, with 12 bases remaining between them. CDR3 length: 14 residues. In nucleotides, the CDR3 is TGCGCCAGCAGCTTGTTCGGGTTAAAGAATGAGCAGTTCTTC. Protein: CASSLFGLKNEQFF.

This rearrangement joins TRBV5-1 to TRBJ1-3; D might be TRBD1 (5 bases). In germline, CDR1 is SGHRS, CDR2 YFSETQ. This CDR3 comprises 15 residues. Trimming shortened V by 0 bases and J by 4 bases, and 11 bases separated the two germline ends. The CDR3 DNA sequence: TGCGCCAGCAGCTTGGATCCAGGGACCGGAAACACCATATATTTT. Protein sequence: CASSLDPGTGNTIYF.